This record concerns one T cell receptor (beta chain) sequence. This specimen comes from a study of CD8+ T cells in alopecia areata. Isolated RNA was reverse transcribed into cDNA used as the sequencing template. Libraries were prepared by immunoSEQ multiplex PCR; TCRdb keeps only in-frame clonotypes and omits some of them. In the table there are around 270,000 clones, nearly 60% of which are singletons. Described treatment: oral pan-JAK inhibitor, 5-10 mg twice daily. Sequences were derived from CD4+ T cells sorted from blood, sampled at week 24, from a patient treated with tofacitinib. The receptor was isolated from a human donor with alopecia areata.

The CDR3 loop is CAISAQGRMYGYTF. The CDR3 DNA is TGTGCCATCAGTGCACAGGGAAGAATGTATGGCTACACCTTC. This rearrangement joins TRBV10-3 to TRBJ1-2, with D possibly TRBD1 on 6 matching bases. Germline V lookup: CDR1 ENHRY, CDR2 SYGVKD. The CDR3 totals 14 residues. V lost 4 bases to trimming and J lost 5 bases, with 14 bases between them.